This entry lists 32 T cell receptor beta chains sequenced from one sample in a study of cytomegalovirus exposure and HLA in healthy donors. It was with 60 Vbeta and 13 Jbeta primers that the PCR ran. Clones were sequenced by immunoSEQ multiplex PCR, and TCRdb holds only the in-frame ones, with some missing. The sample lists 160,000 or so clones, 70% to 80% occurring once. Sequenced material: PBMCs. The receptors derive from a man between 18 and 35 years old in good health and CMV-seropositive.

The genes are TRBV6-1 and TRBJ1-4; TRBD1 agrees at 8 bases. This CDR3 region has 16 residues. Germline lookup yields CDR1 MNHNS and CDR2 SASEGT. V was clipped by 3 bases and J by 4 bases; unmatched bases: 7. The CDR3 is CASSEDYRGYNEKLFF. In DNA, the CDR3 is TGTGCCAGCAGTGAGGATTACAGGGGGTATAATGAAAAACTGTTTTTT.

The CDR3 sequence is CASSLASGRGTDADGYTF. The CDR3 DNA sequence: TGTGCCAGCAGCTTGGCTAGTGGCAGGGGCACGGATGCGGATGGCTACACCTTC. The J gene is TRBJ1-2, the V gene TRBV5-4; maybe TRBD1 (6 bases). Germline values: CDR1 SGHNT, CDR2 YYREEE (reference sequence). This CDR3 spans 18 amino acids. V gave up 0 bases and J gave up 6 bases, with 24 bases separating them.

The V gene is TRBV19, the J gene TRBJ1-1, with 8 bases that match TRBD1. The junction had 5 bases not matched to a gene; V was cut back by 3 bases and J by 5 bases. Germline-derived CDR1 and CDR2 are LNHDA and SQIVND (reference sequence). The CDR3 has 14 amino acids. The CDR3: CASSISGGRTEAFF. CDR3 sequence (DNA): TGTGCCAGTAGTATTTCAGGGGGCCGAACTGAAGCTTTCTTT.

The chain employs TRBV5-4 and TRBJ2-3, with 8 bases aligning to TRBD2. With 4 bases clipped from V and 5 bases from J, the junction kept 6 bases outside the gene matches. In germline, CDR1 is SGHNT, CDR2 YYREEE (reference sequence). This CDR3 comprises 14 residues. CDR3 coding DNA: TGTGCCAGCAGCCTCGACGGGGGGGTAGATACGCAGTATTTT. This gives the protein CASSLDGGVDTQYF. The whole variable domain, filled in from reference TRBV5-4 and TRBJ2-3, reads ETGVTQSPTHLIKTRGQQVTLRCSSQSGHNTVSWYQQALGQGPQFIFQYYREEENGRGNFPPRFSGLQFPNYSSELNVNALELDDSALYLCASSLDGGVDTQYFGPGTRLTVL.

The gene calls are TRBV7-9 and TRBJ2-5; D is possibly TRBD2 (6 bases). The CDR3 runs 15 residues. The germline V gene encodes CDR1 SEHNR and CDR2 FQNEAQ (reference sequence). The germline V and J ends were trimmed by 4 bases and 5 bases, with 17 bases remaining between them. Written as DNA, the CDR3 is TGTGCCAGCAGCTCCCGGGGAGGCCAGGCGGAGACCCAGTACTTC. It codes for CASSSRGGQAETQYF.

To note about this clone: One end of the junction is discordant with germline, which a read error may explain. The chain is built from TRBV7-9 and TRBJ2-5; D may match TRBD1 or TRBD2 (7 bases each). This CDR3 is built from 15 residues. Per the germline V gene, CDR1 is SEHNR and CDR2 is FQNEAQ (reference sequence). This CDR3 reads CSSRGGTSRGETQYF. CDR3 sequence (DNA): TGTTCCAGCAGGGGGGGGACCTCCCGTGGGGAGACCCAGTACTTC.

The CDR3 bases are TGTGCCAGCAGTGGCGGACAGGGGCGTTGGCATTTT. Translation: CASSGGQGRWHF. The rearrangement joins TRBV6-1 to TRBJ1-5; 9 bases are a match to TRBD1. Germline CDR1 is MNHNS and CDR2 is SASEGT. The CDR3 is 12 amino acids. The V gene end was trimmed by 4 bases and the J gene end by 15 bases; junction bases not matched to a gene: 7.

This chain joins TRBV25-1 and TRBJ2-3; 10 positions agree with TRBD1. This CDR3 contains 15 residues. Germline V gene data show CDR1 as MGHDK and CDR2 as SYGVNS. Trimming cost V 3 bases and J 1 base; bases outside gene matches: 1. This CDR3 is CASSDDRGRTDTQYF. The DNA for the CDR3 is TGTGCCAGCAGTGACGACAGGGGGCGCACAGATACGCAGTATTTT.

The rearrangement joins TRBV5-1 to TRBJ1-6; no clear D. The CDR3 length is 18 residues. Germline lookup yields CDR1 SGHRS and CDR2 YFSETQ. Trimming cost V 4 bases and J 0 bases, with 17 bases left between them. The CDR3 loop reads CASSLQGLSSSYNSPLHF. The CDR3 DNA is TGCGCCAGCAGCCTGCAAGGACTGTCAAGCTCCTATAATTCACCCCTCCACTTT.

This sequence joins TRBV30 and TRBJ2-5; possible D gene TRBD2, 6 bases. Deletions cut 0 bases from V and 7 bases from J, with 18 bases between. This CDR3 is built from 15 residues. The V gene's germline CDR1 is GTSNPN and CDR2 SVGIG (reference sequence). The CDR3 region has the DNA TGTGCCTGGAGTGTCATGAGGACTACCGCGGGGACCCAGTACTTC. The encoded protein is CAWSVMRTTAGTQYF.

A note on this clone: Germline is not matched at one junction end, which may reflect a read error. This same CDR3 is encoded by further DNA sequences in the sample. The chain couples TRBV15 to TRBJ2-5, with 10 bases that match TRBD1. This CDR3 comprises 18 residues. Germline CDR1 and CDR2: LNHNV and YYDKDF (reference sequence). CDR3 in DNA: TGTGCCACCAGCCGTACCGGGACAGGGGACAGAGGGCAAGAGACCCAATACTTC. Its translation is CATSRTGTGDRGQETQYF.

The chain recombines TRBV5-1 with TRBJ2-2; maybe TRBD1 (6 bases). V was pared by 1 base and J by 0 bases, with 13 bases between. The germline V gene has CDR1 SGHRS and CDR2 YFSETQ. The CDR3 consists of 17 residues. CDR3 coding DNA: TGCGCCAGCAGCTTGATCTTGGACAGACCGAACACCGGGGAGCTGTTTTTT. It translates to CASSLILDRPNTGELFF.

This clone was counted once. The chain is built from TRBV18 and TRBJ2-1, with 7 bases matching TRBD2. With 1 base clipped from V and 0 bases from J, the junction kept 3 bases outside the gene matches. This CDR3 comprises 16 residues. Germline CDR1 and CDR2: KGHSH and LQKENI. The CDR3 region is CASSPQLANSYNEQFF. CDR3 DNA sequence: TGTGCCAGCTCACCACAACTAGCGAACTCCTACAATGAGCAGTTCTTC.

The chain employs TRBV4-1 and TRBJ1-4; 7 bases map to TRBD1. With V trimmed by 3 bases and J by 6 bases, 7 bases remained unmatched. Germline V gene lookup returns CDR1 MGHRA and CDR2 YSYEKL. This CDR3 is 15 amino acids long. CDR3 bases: TGCGCCAGCAGCCAGGAGACAGGGCGTGATGAAAAACTGTTTTTT. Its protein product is CASSQETGRDEKLFF.

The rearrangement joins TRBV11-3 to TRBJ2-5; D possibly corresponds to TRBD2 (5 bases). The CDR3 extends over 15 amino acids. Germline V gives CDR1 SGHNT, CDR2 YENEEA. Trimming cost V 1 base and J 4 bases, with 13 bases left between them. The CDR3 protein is CASSLGGGEGETQYF. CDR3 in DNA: TGTGCCAGCAGCTTAGGAGGCGGTGAGGGAGAGACCCAGTACTTC.

CDR3 in DNA: TGTGCCAGCAGCCAAGAGCCGGGGAAATCCTACAATGAGCAGTTCTTC. Its translation: CASSQEPGKSYNEQFF. The chain has TRBV4-2 and TRBJ2-1; D possibly corresponds to TRBD2 (5 bases). CDR1 and CDR2 from the germline V gene are LGHNA and YNFKEQ. The CDR3 is 16 amino acids. The V end lost 0 bases, the J end lost 1 base, and 10 bases lay between the germline ends.

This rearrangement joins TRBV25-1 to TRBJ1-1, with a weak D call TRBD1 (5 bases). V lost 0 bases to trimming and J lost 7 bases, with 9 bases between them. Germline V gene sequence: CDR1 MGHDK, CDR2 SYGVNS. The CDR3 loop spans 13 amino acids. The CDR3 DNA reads TGTGCCAGCAGTGAATATAGCGGACATGAAGCTTTCTTT. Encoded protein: CASSEYSGHEAFF.

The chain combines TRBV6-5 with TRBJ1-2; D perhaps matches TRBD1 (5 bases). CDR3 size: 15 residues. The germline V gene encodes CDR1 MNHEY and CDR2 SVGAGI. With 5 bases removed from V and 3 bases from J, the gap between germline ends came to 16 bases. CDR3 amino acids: CASSLTLDSYYGYTF. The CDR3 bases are TGTGCCAGCAGTCTTACCCTTGACAGCTACTATGGCTACACCTTC.

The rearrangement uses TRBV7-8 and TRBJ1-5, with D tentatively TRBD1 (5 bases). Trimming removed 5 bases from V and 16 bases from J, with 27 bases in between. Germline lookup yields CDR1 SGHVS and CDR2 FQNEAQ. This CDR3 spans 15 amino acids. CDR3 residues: CASSGSGSRGPFLHF. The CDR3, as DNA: TGTGCCAGCAGCGGGAGCGGGTCTCGGGGACCGTTCCTCCATTTT.

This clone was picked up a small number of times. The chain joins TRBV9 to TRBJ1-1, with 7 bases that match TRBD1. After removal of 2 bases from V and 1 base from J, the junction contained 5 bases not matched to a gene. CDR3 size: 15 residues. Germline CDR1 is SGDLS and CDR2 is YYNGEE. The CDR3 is CASSVSGTENTEAFF. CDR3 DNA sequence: TGTGCCAGCAGCGTTTCAGGGACAGAGAACACTGAAGCTTTCTTT. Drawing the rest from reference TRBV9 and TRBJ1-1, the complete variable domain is DSGVTQTPKHLITATGQRVTLRCSPRSGDLSVYWYQQSLDQGLQFLIQYYNGEERAKGNILERFSAQQFPDLHSELNLSSLELGDSALYFCASSVSGTENTEAFFGQGTRLTVV.

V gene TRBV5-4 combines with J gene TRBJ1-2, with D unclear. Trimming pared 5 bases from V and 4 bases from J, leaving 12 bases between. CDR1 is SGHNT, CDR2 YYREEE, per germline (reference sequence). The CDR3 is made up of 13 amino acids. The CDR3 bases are TGTGCCAGCAGTCCGCCCGCGGGCTATGGCTACACCTTC. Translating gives CASSPPAGYGYTF.

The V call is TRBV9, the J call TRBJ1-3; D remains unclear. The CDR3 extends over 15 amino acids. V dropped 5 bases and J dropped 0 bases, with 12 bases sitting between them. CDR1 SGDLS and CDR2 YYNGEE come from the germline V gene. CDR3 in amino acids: CASSVIGGSGNTIYF. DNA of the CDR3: TGTGCCAGCAGTGTTATCGGCGGCTCTGGAAACACCATATATTTT.

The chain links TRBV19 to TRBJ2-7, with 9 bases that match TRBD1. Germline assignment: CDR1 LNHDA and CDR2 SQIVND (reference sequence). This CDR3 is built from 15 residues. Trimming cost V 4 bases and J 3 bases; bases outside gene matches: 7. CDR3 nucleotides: TGTGCCAGTAGTAGGACCACGGACAGGGGCTACGAGCAGTACTTC. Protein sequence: CASSRTTDRGYEQYF.

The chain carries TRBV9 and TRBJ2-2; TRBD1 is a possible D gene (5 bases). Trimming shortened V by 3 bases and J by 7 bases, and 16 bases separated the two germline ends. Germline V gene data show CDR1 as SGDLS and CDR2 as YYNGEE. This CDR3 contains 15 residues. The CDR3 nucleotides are TGTGCCAGCAGCGCCGGACACGCCTCGAGCGGGGAGCTGTTTTTT. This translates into CASSAGHASSGELFF.

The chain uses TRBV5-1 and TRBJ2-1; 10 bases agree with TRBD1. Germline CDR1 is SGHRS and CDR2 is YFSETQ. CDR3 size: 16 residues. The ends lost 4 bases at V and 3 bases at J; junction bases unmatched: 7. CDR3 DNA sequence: TGCGCCAGCAGCCCAGCGGGACAGGGGTACTACAATGAGCAGTTCTTC. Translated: CASSPAGQGYYNEQFF.

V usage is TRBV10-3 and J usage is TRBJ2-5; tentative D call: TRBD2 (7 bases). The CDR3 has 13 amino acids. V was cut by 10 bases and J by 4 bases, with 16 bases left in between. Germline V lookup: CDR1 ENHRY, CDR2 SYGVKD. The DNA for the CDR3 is TGTGCCACCGCACAGGGAGGGGGAGAGACCCAGTACTTC. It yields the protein CATAQGGGETQYF.

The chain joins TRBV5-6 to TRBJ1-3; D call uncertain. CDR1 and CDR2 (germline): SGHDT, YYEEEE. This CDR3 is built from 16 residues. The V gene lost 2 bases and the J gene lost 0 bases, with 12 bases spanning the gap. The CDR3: CASSFISTDSGNTIYF. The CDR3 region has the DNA TGTGCCAGCAGCTTCATTAGTACAGACTCTGGAAACACCATATATTTT.

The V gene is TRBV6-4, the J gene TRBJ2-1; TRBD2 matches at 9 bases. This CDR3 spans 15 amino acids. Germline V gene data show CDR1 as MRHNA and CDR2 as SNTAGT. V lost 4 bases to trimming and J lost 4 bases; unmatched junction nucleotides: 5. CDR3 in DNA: TGTGCCAGCAGTGTAATAGCGGGGGCATACAATGAGCAGTTCTTC. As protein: CASSVIAGAYNEQFF.

Here the CDR3 reads CATRTGSSGYTF. In DNA form, the CDR3 reads TGTGCCACAAGGACAGGGTCCAGCGGCTACACCTTC. This chain connects TRBV6-6 to TRBJ1-2; 8 bases are a match to TRBD1. CDR3 length: 12 residues. CDR1 MNHNY and CDR2 SVGAGI come from the germline V gene (reference sequence). V lost 10 bases, J lost 8 bases, and 9 bases stayed unmatched.

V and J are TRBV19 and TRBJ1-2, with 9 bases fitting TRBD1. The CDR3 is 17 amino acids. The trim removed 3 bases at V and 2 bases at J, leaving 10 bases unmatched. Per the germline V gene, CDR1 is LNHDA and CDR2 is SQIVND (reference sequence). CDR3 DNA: TGTGCCAGTAGTATCACACCCGACAGGGGGGTCAACTATGGCTACACCTTC. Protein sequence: CASSITPDRGVNYGYTF.

The CDR3 DNA is TGTGCCAGCAGTCCAGACAGGGCTACTGAAGCTTTCTTT. This gives the protein CASSPDRATEAFF. The rearrangement joins TRBV13 to TRBJ1-1; TRBD1 matches at 7 bases. Trimming took 6 bases from V and 5 from J; bases not matched to a gene: 6. Germline V gene sequence: CDR1 PRHDT, CDR2 FYEKMQ (reference sequence). The CDR3 has 13 amino acids. Looking up the rest from reference TRBV13 and TRBJ1-1 gives the full variable domain: AAGVIQSPRHLIKEKRETATLKCYPIPRHDTVYWYQQGPGQDPQFLISFYEKMQSDKGSIPDRFSAQQFSDYHSELNMSSLELGDSALYFCASSPDRATEAFFGQGTRLTVV.

The CDR3 loop is CASSLGGQQPQHF. The CDR3 bases are TGTGCCAGCAGCTTAGGGGGACAGCAGCCCCAGCATTTT. This sequence joins TRBV11-2 and TRBJ1-5; 7 nucleotides match TRBD1. Germline assignment: CDR1 SGHAT and CDR2 FQNNGV. This CDR3 region has 13 residues. After removal of 1 base from V and 7 bases from J, the junction contained 1 base not matched to a gene.